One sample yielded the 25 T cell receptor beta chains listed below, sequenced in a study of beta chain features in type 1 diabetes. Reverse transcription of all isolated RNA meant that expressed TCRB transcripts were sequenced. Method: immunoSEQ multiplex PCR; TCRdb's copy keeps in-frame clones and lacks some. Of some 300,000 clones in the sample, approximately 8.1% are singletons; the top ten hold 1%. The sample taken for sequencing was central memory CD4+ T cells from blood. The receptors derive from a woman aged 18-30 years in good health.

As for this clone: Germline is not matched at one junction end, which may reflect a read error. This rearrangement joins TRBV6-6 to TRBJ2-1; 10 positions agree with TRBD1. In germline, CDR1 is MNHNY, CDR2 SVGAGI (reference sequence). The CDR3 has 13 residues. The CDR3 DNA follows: TGCACCACGGGGACAGGGGTTTTGAATGAGCAGTTCTTC. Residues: CTTGTGVLNEQFF.

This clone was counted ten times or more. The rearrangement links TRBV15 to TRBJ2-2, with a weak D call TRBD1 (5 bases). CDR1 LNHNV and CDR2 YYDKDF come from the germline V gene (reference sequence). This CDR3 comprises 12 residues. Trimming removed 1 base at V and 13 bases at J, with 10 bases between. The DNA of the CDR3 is TGTGCCACCAGCAGAGCGCAGGGTGTGCTGTTTTTT. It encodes CATSRAQGVLFF.

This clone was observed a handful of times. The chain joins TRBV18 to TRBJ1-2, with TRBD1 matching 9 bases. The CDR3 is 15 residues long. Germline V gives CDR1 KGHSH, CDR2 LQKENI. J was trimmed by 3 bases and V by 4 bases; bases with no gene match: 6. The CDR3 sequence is CASSLTGGADYGYTF. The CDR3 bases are TGTGCCAGCTCACTAACAGGGGGCGCTGACTATGGCTACACCTTC.

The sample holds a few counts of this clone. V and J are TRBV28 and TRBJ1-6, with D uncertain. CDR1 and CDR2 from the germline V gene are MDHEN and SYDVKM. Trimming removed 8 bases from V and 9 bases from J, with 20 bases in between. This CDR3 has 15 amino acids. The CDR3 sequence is CASRGSRVNLSPLHF. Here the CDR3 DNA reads TGTGCCAGCCGCGGTTCTCGGGTGAACCTTTCACCCCTCCACTTT.

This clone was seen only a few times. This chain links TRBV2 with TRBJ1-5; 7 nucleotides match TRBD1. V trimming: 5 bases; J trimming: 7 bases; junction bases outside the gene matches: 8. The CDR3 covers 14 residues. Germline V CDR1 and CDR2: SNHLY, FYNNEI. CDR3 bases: TGTGCCAGCAGTAAGACAGGGTCTCAACAGCCCCAGCATTTT. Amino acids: CASSKTGSQQPQHF.

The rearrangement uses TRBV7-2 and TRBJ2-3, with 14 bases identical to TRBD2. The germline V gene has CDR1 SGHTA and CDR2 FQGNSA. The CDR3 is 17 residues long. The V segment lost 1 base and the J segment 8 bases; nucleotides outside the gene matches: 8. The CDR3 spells CASSLVGLAGAGLTQYF. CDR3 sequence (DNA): TGTGCCAGCAGCTTAGTGGGACTAGCGGGAGCGGGGCTTACGCAGTATTTT.

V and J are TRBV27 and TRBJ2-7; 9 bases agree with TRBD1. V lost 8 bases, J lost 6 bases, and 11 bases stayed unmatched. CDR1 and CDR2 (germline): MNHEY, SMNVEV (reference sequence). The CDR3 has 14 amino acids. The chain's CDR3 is CASWATQGAGEQYV. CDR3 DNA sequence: TGTGCCAGCTGGGCAACACAGGGGGCTGGCGAGCAGTACGTC.

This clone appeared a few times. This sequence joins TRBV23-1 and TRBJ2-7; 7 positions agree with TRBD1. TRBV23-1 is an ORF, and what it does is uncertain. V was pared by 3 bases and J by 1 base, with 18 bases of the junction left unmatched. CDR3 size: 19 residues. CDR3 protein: CASSQKARDSLTFSYEQYV. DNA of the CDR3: TGCGCCAGCAGTCAGAAAGCCCGGGACAGCCTCACTTTTTCCTACGAGCAGTACGTC.

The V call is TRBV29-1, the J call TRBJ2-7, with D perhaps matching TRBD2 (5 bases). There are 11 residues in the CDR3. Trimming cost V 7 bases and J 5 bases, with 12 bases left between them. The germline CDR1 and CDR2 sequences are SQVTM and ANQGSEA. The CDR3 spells CSAQLVDEQYF. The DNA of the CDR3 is TGCAGCGCCCAACTAGTGGACGAGCAGTACTTC.

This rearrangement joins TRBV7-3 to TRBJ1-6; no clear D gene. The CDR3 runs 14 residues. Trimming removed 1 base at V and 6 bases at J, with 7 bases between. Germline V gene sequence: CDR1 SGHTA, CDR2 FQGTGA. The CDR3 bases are TGTGCCAGCAGCTTAAGTGGTGCTAATTCACCCCTCCACTTT. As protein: CASSLSGANSPLHF.

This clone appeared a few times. The CDR3 DNA follows: TGTGCCAGCAGCAAAACAGCCACCAACACCGGGGAGCTGTTTTTT. Amino acid sequence: CASSKTATNTGELFF. The rearrangement joins TRBV7-9 to TRBJ2-2; D uncertain. V lost 5 bases and J 2 bases, leaving 12 bases between the germline ends. Germline V gene lookup returns CDR1 SEHNR and CDR2 FQNEAQ (reference sequence). The CDR3 runs 15 residues. The variable domain in full, with the rest retrieved from reference TRBV7-9 and TRBJ2-2, is DTGVSQNPRHKITKRGQNVTFRCDPISEHNRLYWYRQTLGQGPEFLTYFQNEAQLEKSRLLSDRFSAERPKGSFSTLEIQRTEQGDSAMYLCASSKTATNTGELFFGEGSRLTVL.

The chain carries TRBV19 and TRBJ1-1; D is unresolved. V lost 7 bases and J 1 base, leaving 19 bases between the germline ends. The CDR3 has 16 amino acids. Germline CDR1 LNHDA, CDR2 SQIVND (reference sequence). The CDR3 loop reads CASKVSTLAGNTEAFF. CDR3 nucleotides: TGTGCCAGTAAGGTGTCTACACTCGCTGGGAACACTGAAGCTTTCTTT.

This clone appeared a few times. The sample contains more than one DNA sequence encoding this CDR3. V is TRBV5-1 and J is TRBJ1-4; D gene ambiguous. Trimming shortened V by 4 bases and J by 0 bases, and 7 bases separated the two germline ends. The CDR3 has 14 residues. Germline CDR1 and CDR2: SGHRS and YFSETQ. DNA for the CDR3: TGCGCCAGCAGCCCTGACTCAACTAATGAAAAACTGTTTTTT. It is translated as CASSPDSTNEKLFF.

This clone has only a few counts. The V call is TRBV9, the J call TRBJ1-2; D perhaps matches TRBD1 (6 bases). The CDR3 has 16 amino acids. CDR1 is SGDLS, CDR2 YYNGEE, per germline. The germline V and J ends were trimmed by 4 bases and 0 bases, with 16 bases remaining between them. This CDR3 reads CASSLPRGAPNYGYTF. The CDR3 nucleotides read TGTGCCAGCAGCCTCCCAAGGGGGGCGCCTAACTATGGCTACACCTTC.

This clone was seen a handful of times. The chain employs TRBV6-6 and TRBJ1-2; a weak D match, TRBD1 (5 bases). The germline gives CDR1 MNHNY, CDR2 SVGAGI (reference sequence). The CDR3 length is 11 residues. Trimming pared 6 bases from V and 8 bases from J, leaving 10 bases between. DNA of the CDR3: TGTGCCAGCAGGTCAGGGTACGGCTACACCTTC. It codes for CASRSGYGYTF.

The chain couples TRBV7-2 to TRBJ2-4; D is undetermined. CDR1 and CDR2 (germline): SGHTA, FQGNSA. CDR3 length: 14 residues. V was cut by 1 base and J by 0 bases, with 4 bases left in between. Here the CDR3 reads CASSLEVAKNIQYF. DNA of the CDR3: TGTGCCAGCAGCTTAGAGGTAGCCAAAAACATTCAGTACTTC.

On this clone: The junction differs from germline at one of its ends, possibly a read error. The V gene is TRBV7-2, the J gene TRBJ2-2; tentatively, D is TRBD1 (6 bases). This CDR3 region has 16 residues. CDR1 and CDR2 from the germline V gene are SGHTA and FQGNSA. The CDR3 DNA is TGTGCCAGCAGCTTAGCGGGGACACTTCGGACCGGAGAGCTGTTTTTT. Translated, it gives CASSLAGTLRTGELFF.

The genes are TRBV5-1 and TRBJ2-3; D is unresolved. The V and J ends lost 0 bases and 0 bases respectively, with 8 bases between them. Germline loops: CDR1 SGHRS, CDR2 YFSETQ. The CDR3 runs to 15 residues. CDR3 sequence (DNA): TGCGCCAGCAGCTTGGTGGGCCGGAGCACAGATACGCAGTATTTT. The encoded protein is CASSLVGRSTDTQYF.

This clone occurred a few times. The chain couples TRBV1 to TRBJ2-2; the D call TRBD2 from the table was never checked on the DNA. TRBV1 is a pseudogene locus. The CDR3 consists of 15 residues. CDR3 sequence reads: CTSSQGGRGTGELFF. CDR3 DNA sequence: TGCACCAGCAGCCAAGGTGGGAGAGGGACCGGGGAGCTGTTTTTT.

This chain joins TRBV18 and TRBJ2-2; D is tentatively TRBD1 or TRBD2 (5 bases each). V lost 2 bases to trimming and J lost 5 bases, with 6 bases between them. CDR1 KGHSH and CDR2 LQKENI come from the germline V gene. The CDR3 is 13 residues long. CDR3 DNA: TGTGCCAGCTCACCAGGGGGAACCGGGGAGCTGTTTTTT. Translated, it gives CASSPGGTGELFF.

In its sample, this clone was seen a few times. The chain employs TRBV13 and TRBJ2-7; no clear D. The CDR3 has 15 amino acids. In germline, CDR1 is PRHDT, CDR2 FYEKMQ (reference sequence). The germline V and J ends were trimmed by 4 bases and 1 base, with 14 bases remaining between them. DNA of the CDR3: TGTGCCAGCAGCTCTGACCCCGGCCGTTCCTACGAGCAGTACTTC. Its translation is CASSSDPGRSYEQYF.

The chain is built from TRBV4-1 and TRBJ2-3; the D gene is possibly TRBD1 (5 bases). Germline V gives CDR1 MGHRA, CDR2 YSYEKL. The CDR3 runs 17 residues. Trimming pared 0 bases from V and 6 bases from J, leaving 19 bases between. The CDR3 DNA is TGCGCCAGCAGCCAAGACTTCGCGTCAGGGAAAAGGGATACGCAGTATTTT. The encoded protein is CASSQDFASGKRDTQYF.

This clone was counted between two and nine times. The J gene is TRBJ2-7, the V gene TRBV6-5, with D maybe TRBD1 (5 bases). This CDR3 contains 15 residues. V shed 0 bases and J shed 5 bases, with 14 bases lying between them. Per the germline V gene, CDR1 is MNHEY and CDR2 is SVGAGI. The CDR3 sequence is CASSYSQGRGHEQYF. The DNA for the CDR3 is TGTGCCAGCAGTTACTCCCAGGGAAGAGGCCACGAGCAGTACTTC.

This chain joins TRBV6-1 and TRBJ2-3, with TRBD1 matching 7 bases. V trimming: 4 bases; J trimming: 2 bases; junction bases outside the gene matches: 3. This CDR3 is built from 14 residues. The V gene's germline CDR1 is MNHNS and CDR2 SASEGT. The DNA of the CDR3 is TGTGCCAGCAGTGGACAGGGTGTCACAGATACGCAGTATTTT. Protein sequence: CASSGQGVTDTQYF.

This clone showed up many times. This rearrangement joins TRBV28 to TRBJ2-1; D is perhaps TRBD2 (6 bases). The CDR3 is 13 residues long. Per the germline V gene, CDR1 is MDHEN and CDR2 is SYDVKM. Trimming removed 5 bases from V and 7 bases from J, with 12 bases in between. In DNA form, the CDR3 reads TGTGCCAGCAGTAGTAGCGGTGGGAATGAGCAGTTCTTC. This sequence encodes CASSSSGGNEQFF.